These T cell receptor beta chains were read from a single sample in a study of T cells in Graves' hyperthyroidism and ophthalmopathy. TCRdb reprocessed the multiplex PCR reads with MiXCR, giving one entry per CDR3 protein. The sample lists roughly 510,000 distinct CDR3 sequences, 40% to 55% occurring once. The sample comprised peripheral blood or thyroid tissue (not recorded which). The receptor source for this set is an adult woman with Graves' disease, either hyperthyroidism or ophthalmopathy (not recorded which). The CDR3 runs from the conserved cysteine through the conserved F or W. D genes are given only for firm matches. Clone size is shown for a subset of rows, as once, few, many or a class of expanded clone.

v_call	clone_size	d_call	j_call	cdr3_aa	cdr3_nt
TRBV2	many	-	TRBJ1-1	CASSEIYGGNTEAFF	TGTGCCAGCAGTGAAATATATGGGGGGAACACTGAAGCTTTCTTT
TRBV19	many	-	TRBJ1-1	CASKTTGLGTEAFF	TGTGCCAGCAAGACTACAGGGCTCGGGACTGAAGCTTTCTTT
TRBV20-1	many	-	TRBJ1-1	CSATWTFMNTEAFF	TGCAGTGCTACCTGGACCTTTATGAACACTGAAGCTTTCTTT
TRBV5-1	-	-	TRBJ1-5	CASSLFRGSQPQHF	TGCGCCAGCAGCTTGTTTAGGGGTTCTCAGCCCCAGCATTTT
TRBV10-3	many	TRBD1	TRBJ2-6	CAITKNPGQGAGANVLTF	TGTGCCATCACTAAGAACCCGGGACAGGGGGCTGGGGCCAACGTCCTGACTTTC
TRBV10-3	-	-	TRBJ2-6	CAISKAGTPDPLGF	TGTGCCATCAGTAAGGCCGGGACGCCGGACCCTCTGGGTTTC
TRBV7-3	few	TRBD1	TRBJ2-5	CASSHRDRVQETQYF	TGTGCCAGCAGCCACCGGGACAGGGTCCAAGAGACCCAGTACTTC
TRBV7-6	many	TRBD2	TRBJ2-2	CASSSGGLLGELFF	TGTGCCAGCAGCAGTGGGGGACTACTCGGGGAGCTGTTTTTT
TRBV7-8	-	-	TRBJ1-1	CASSSYWGRYSTEAFF	TGTGCCAGCAGCTCGTATTGGGGCAGGTACTCCACTGAAGCTTTCTTT
TRBV10-3	-	-	TRBJ2-1	CAISTGGVYEQFF	TGTGCCATCAGTACAGGGGGGGTCTACGAGCAGTTCTTC
TRBV6-5	many	-	TRBJ1-2	CASSSGSGMGYGYTF	TGTGCCAGCAGTTCCGGGTCGGGGATGGGCTATGGCTACACCTTC
TRBV19	-	TRBD1	TRBJ1-1	CATRTGTGAYTNTEAFF	TGTGCCACCCGAACCGGGACAGGGGCCTATACGAACACTGAAGCTTTCTTT
TRBV20-1	few	-	TRBJ2-1	CSALGPNQFF	TGCAGTGCTCTTGGACCGAATCAGTTCTTC
TRBV2	-	-	TRBJ1-5	CASSGEGRGGQPQHF	TGTGCCAGCAGTGGGGAGGGGAGGGGCGGTCAGCCCCAGCATTTT
TRBV3-1	few	TRBD1	TRBJ1-1	CASSQLGQEGAFF	TGTGCCAGCAGCCAACTCGGACAGGAGGGGGCTTTCTTT
TRBV29-1	-	-	TRBJ2-5	CSVVGGGTQYF	TGCAGCGTTGTAGGGGGTGGGACCCAGTACTTC
TRBV7-8	many	-	TRBJ1-4	CASSSGHEKLFF	TGTGCCAGCAGCTCAGGCCATGAAAAACTGTTTTTT
TRBV7-6	-	-	TRBJ1-1	CASSLAPSGHTEAFF	TGTGCCAGCAGCTTAGCCCCCTCCGGCCACACTGAAGCTTTCTTT
TRBV28	-	TRBD2	TRBJ2-5	CASIGLAGQETQYF	TGTGCCAGCATAGGGCTAGCGGGGCAAGAGACCCAGTACTTC
TRBV12-3/TRBV12-4	few	TRBD1	TRBJ1-5	CASSLEGQGAVNQPQHF	TGTGCCAGCAGTTTAGAGGGACAGGGGGCAGTCAATCAGCCCCAGCATTTT
TRBV20-1	-	TRBD1	TRBJ2-7	CSAEPGQGPSYEQYF	TGCAGTGCAGAACCGGGACAGGGCCCCTCCTACGAGCAGTACTTC
TRBV29-1	-	-	TRBJ1-2	CSVEGQDGNTF	TGCAGCGTTGAAGGACAGGATGGAAACACCTTC